The next 3 T cell receptor beta chains were all read from a single sample in a study of T cells after yellow fever vaccination. TCRdb re-analysed the 5' RACE reads in MiXCR, keeping a single row per CDR3 protein. The data hold some 300,000 distinct CDR3 sequences, with around 10% observed a single time. The sequencing used CD4+ T cells sorted from PBMCs, collected 5 days after the yellow fever booster vaccination. The receptor source for this set is a man aged 18 to 35 who received the YFV17D yellow fever vaccine.

This clonotype was detected a few times. V usage is TRBV4-3 and J usage is TRBJ1-5; 7 nucleotides align to TRBD1. The CDR3 runs 14 residues. The trim removed 3 bases at V and 7 bases at J, leaving 6 bases unmatched. Germline V gene lookup returns CDR1 LGHNA and CDR2 YSLEER. The CDR3 nucleotides are TGCGCCAGCAGCCAGAGACAGGGCGGGCAGCCCCAGCATTTT. Protein product: CASSQRQGGQPQHF.

This chain uses TRBV6-1 with TRBJ2-7, with D unresolved. This CDR3 region has 14 residues. V lost 6 bases and J 1 base, leaving 13 bases between the germline ends. Germline values: CDR1 MNHNS, CDR2 SASEGT. The CDR3 region has the DNA TGTGCCAGCAGGACGGTCCTAGGGTCCTACGAGCAGTACGTC. Translated, it gives CASRTVLGSYEQYV.

This chain joins TRBV5-1 and TRBJ2-1; 10 bases are shared with TRBD1. V gave up 4 bases and J gave up 10 bases; unmatched junction bases: 8. Germline CDR1 is SGHRS and CDR2 is YFSETQ. CDR3 length: 14 residues. CDR3 protein: CASSPRDRGGEQFF. In DNA, the CDR3 is TGCGCCAGCAGCCCCCGGGACAGGGGAGGAGAGCAGTTCTTC.